This TCR beta chain was recovered during a study of blood T cell repertoires in COVID-19. Study-wide background: Acute-phase and convalescent COVID-19 samples originated in the United States, Italy and Spain.

TCRdb's copy holds only in-frame clones and misses some; the assay was immunoSEQ multiplex PCR. The table has approximately 330,000 clones, roughly 90% seen once. Germline CDR1 SGHTA, CDR2 FQGNSA. V was clipped by 6 bases and J by 0 bases, with 11 bases between them. This CDR3 has 14 amino acids. The TCR was taken from a woman in her fifties or sixties with active or convalescent COVID-19. Sequencing was done on a sample of peripheral blood. J is TRBJ1-1 and V is TRBV7-2, with D unresolved. CDR3 coding DNA: TGTGCCAGCAGACTCGCGGAGGTGAACACTGAAGCTTTCTTT. It yields the protein CASRLAEVNTEAFF.